What follows describes a single T cell receptor beta chain. This sample is drawn from a study of blood T cell repertoires in COVID-19. About the study: COVID-19 samples collected from the United States, Italy and Spain covered acute and convalescent phases. Sample material is recorded as cDNA or gDNA derived from T cells, B-cell-depleted T cells, or PBMCs.

Cohorts were determined from participant-reported clinical history. The CDR3 runs 13 residues. J gave up 6 bases and V 5 bases, and 4 bases lay outside the gene matches. In the original workflow: Estimation of nucleated cell counts was performed using reference gene primer amplification. Clones were read by immunoSEQ multiplex PCR, and TCRdb kept only the in-frame ones, dropping some. V and J calls and clone size are given by that table; D and trimming were obtained from the DNA. The sample lists around 240,000 clones; 85% to 90% were seen once. The clonotype comes from a man aged 45-60 years who had been exposed to COVID-19. The source material was PBMCs or T cells enriched from blood (not recorded which). The rearrangement links TRBV12-3 or TRBV12-4 to TRBJ2-1; 7 nucleotides agree with TRBD2. The CDR3 region is CASSPGLFNEQFF. The CDR3 DNA is TGTGCCAGCAGTCCGGGACTATTCAATGAGCAGTTCTTC.